The 13 T cell receptor beta chains in this list originate from one sample, sequenced in a study of shared clonotypes between healthy human individuals. Sequencing used immunoSEQ multiplex PCR; TCRdb keeps in-frame clones, though not all of them. The sample comprises more than 550,000 clones, 90% of which are singletons, and 30% to 40% rests with the top ten. The sample consisted of memory CD8+ T cells from PBMCs. Subset meaning: CD45RO+ cells pooled with CCR7-negative TemRA cells. The receptors originated from a young man in good health. Some clones in this sample may be carry-over from other donors' samples.

The chain couples TRBV7-3 to TRBJ2-2; D gene ambiguous. The V gene's germline CDR1 is SGHTA and CDR2 FQGTGA. V was clipped by 3 bases and J by 0 bases, with 11 bases between them. CDR3 length equals 16 residues. CDR3 sequence reads: CASSFVSATNTGELFF. The CDR3 region has the DNA TGTGCCAGCAGCTTCGTCAGCGCCACGAACACCGGGGAGCTGTTTTTT.

V gene TRBV11-3 combines with J gene TRBJ2-7, with TRBD2 identical over 7 bases. CDR3 size: 15 residues. With 7 bases clipped from V and 5 bases from J, the junction kept 14 bases outside the gene matches. In germline, CDR1 is SGHNT, CDR2 YENEEA. The CDR3, as DNA: TGTGCCAGCATCGGTGCGGGAGCCCAACCGGACGAGCAGTACTTC. Protein product: CASIGAGAQPDEQYF.

V usage is TRBV4-1 and J usage is TRBJ1-3, with 9 bases identical to TRBD1. From germline, CDR1 is MGHRA and CDR2 YSYEKL. This CDR3 has 16 residues. After removal of 3 bases from V and 3 bases from J, the junction contained 6 bases not matched to a gene. The CDR3 DNA is TGCGCCAGCAGCCATAGGGACAGGGTGATTGGAAACACCATATATTTT. Its translation is CASSHRDRVIGNTIYF.

V and J are TRBV2 and TRBJ2-1; 8 positions agree with TRBD1. Germline trimming cut 4 bases from V and 0 bases from J; bases unmatched to any gene: 14. There are 19 residues in the CDR3. Germline-derived CDR1 and CDR2 are SNHLY and FYNNEI. Here the CDR3 reads CASSGSRGRRADSYNEQFF. In nucleotides, the CDR3 is TGTGCCAGCAGTGGGAGCAGGGGGCGTCGAGCGGACTCCTACAATGAGCAGTTCTTC.

This clone was observed a few times. The V gene is TRBV29-1, the J gene TRBJ1-1, with D hard to call. The CDR3 runs 13 residues. V was cut by 4 bases and J by 1 base, with 10 bases left in between. CDR1 is SQVTM and CDR2 is ANQGSEA in the germline V gene. DNA for the CDR3: TGCAGCGTTGCTCCCCCCGGGAACACTGAAGCTTTCTTT. Amino acid sequence: CSVAPPGNTEAFF.

The genes are TRBV7-9 and TRBJ1-4; possible D gene TRBD1, 6 bases. This CDR3 region has 15 residues. CDR1 SEHNR and CDR2 FQNEAQ come from the germline V gene (reference sequence). Trimming removed 5 bases at V and 8 bases at J, with 18 bases between. CDR3 DNA: TGTGCCAGCAGCCCGGGACAACTTTTTCCGGAAAAACTGTTTTTT. Translated, it gives CASSPGQLFPEKLFF.

This rearrangement joins TRBV28 to TRBJ2-7; 8 nucleotides match TRBD1. Trimming took 2 bases from V and 3 from J; bases not matched to a gene: 6. The CDR3 has 15 amino acids. The germline V gene encodes CDR1 MDHEN and CDR2 SYDVKM. The CDR3 region is CASSLASGGGYEQYF. CDR3 nucleotide sequence: TGTGCCAGCAGTTTAGCGTCAGGGGGCGGCTACGAGCAGTACTTC.

The chain carries TRBV7-8 and TRBJ2-3; D might be TRBD1 (5 bases). CDR3 length: 14 residues. Germline CDR1 SGHVS, CDR2 FQNEAQ. Trimming pared 5 bases from V and 2 bases from J, leaving 11 bases between. The CDR3 coding sequence is TGTGCCAGCAGCAATTCAGGGCCCACAGATACGCAGTATTTT. Translated: CASSNSGPTDTQYF.

This sequence joins TRBV5-8 and TRBJ2-7, with D perhaps matching TRBD1 (6 bases). The V end was cut by 4 bases, the J end by 3 bases, with 14 bases between. The CDR3 is 14 amino acids. CDR1 is SGHTS and CDR2 is YDEGEE in the germline V gene. The CDR3 region has the DNA TGTGCCAGCAGCCCGTCGACAGGTATCTACGAGCAGTACTTC. Translation: CASSPSTGIYEQYF.

The V call is TRBV14, the J call TRBJ2-1; 7 bases map to TRBD2. With 3 bases clipped from V and 8 bases from J, the junction kept 10 bases outside the gene matches. CDR1 is SGHDN and CDR2 is FVKESK in the germline V gene. This CDR3 comprises 15 residues. The CDR3 DNA reads as TGTGCCAGCAGCCATGCAGCGGGGTTAGGGGATGAGCAGTTCTTC. Translating it yields CASSHAAGLGDEQFF.

The chain combines TRBV27 with TRBJ2-7; D might be TRBD1 (6 bases). CDR3 length: 14 amino acids. Germline lookup yields CDR1 MNHEY and CDR2 SMNVEV (reference sequence). Trimming shortened V by 6 bases and J by 0 bases, and 12 bases separated the two germline ends. Here the CDR3 DNA reads TGTGCCAGCAGCCGACAGGTCCTCTCCTACGAGCAGTACTTC. This codes for CASSRQVLSYEQYF.

The chain recombines TRBV7-3 with TRBJ2-1, with D possibly TRBD2 on 6 matching bases. V gave up 5 bases and J gave up 0 bases, with 14 bases separating them. The germline gives CDR1 SGHTA, CDR2 FQGTGA. This CDR3 contains 16 residues. This CDR3 reads CASSRYPGSSYNEQFF. In DNA, the CDR3 is TGTGCCAGCAGCCGTTACCCCGGGAGCTCCTACAATGAGCAGTTCTTC.

The rearrangement uses TRBV10-2 and TRBJ2-5, with D unresolved. CDR1 is WSHSY and CDR2 is SAAADI in the germline V gene. The CDR3 length is 13 residues. Trimming took off 4 bases at V and 5 bases at J, with 11 bases between the two ends. The CDR3 DNA is TGCGCCAGCAGTGGGCCGGAGTCGGAGACCCAGTACTTC. Its translation: CASSGPESETQYF.